Below, 4 T cell receptor beta chains from the same sample are listed, as sequenced in a study of regulatory T cells in long-lasting Graves disease (dated by TCRdb to the early 2020s). The library was produced with multiplex PCR. Sequenced using an Illumina HiSeq 4000. CDR3 regions were amplified by Arm-PCR with iRepertoire HTBI primers to construct TCR beta libraries. Using fastp trimming at Q25 and MiXCR clonotype assembly, TCRdb reanalyzed the public sequencing data and kept in-frame beta chains. Each CDR3 protein gets just one entry, which takes the most common genes and DNA from the rows behind it. The sample yields about 470,000 distinct CDR3 sequences; roughly 21% were counted once. The ten top clones hold roughly 6.9% of the sample. This specimen's time point label, per the study, means: persistent/refractory GD, antithyroid drugs over 5 years with positive TRAb. For both TCR sequencing and RNA sequencing, RNA was extracted from PBMCs using TRIzol.

The sample was peripheral blood mononuclear cells (PBMCs), taken when the disease was refractory, from a patient treated with antithyroid drugs. Receptors were obtained from a female donor with Graves disease.

This chain uses TRBV19 with TRBJ1-6; D unclear. V was shortened by 7 bases and J by 7 bases, with 17 bases between the two germline ends. The V gene's germline CDR1 is LNHDA and CDR2 SQIVND (reference sequence). This CDR3 has 15 residues. CDR3 nucleotides: TGTGCCAGTACCACCCGGGCAGGCGGGAATTCACCCCTCCACTTT. Translating gives CASTTRAGGNSPLHF.

This clonotype was seen many times. The chain links TRBV20-1 to TRBJ2-5; 13 nucleotides agree with TRBD2. V trimming: 4 bases; J trimming: 3 bases; junction bases outside the gene matches: 2. The germline CDR1 and CDR2 sequences are DFQATT and SNEGSKA (reference sequence). CDR3 length equals 14 residues. CDR3 sequence (DNA): TGCAGTGCTATCGGGACTAGCGGGAAAGAGACCCAGTACTTC. It encodes CSAIGTSGKETQYF.

Only a few counts were recorded for this clonotype. The chain recombines TRBV12-3 or TRBV12-4 with TRBJ2-2; the D gene is possibly TRBD1 (5 bases). The length of the CDR3 is 15 residues. V gave up 3 bases and J gave up 8 bases, with 16 bases separating them. CDR3 nucleotide sequence: TGTGCCAGCAGTTTGCCTGTGGGGCGTCTGGGGGAGCTGTTTTTT. Its translation: CASSLPVGRLGELFF.

Many counts were recorded for this clonotype. This sequence joins TRBV27 and TRBJ2-7; maybe TRBD2 (5 bases). This CDR3 is built from 14 residues. Germline V gene lookup returns CDR1 MNHEY and CDR2 SMNVEV (reference sequence). V shed 6 bases and J shed 5 bases, with 17 bases lying between them. CDR3 DNA: TGTGCCAGCAGCCCTCGGGGATTTACTAACGAGCAGTACTTC. Its translation is CASSPRGFTNEQYF.